These 12 T cell receptor beta chains originate from one sample sequenced in a study of siplizumab effects on memory and regulatory T cells. Measured with immunoSEQ multiplex PCR; TCRdb has only the in-frame clones, and not every one. The table has about 91,000 clones, over 85% seen once. The specimen was CD8+ T cells sorted from blood. Source of these receptors: a human donor in good health.

This chain links TRBV14 with TRBJ1-3; D remains unclear. Per the germline V gene, CDR1 is SGHDN and CDR2 is FVKESK. The CDR3 loop spans 16 amino acids. V dropped 2 bases and J dropped 4 bases, with 15 bases sitting between them. The DNA of the CDR3 is TGTGCCAGCAGCCAATTCCGGGAACTTGGCGGAAACACCATATATTTT. It translates to CASSQFRELGGNTIYF.

This chain uses TRBV25-1 with TRBJ2-5, with no clear D. Between the trimmed V and J ends, which lost 1 base and 5 bases, there was a span of 8 bases. Looked up from germline, CDR1 is MGHDK and CDR2 is SYGVNS. The CDR3 spans 13 residues. In DNA, the CDR3 is TGTGCCAGCAGTGAATTGCTGGGGGAGACCCAGTACTTC. It specifies CASSELLGETQYF.

The chain links TRBV29-1 to TRBJ2-3, with D hard to call. Germline values: CDR1 SQVTM, CDR2 ANQGSEA. The CDR3 has 11 residues. V was shortened by 3 bases and J by 3 bases, with 4 bases between the two germline ends. In DNA, the CDR3 is TGCAGCGTTGAGGGAACAGATACGCAGTATTTT. It translates to CSVEGTDTQYF.

The chain uses TRBV27 and TRBJ1-5, with TRBD1 as a possible D gene (6 bases). V was shortened by 3 bases and J by 7 bases, with 13 bases between the two germline ends. Germline V gene sequence: CDR1 MNHEY, CDR2 SMNVEV (reference sequence). This CDR3 is built from 14 residues. CDR3 in amino acids: CASSFGGAGQPQHF. CDR3 nucleotide sequence: TGTGCCAGCAGTTTTGGGGGGGCTGGACAGCCCCAGCATTTT.

In nucleotides, the CDR3 is TGTGCCAGCAGTGAAGTGGACTACAATGAGCAGTTCTTC. The encoded protein is CASSEVDYNEQFF. The rearrangement uses TRBV6-1 and TRBJ2-1; unclear D gene. Germline V gene lookup returns CDR1 MNHNS and CDR2 SASEGT. The CDR3 is 13 residues long. Trimming removed 1 base from V and 3 bases from J, with 4 bases in between.

Worth noting for this clone: Other nucleotide sequences from this sample produce the same CDR3. The genes are TRBV2 and TRBJ1-5; D gene unclear. Looked up from germline, CDR1 is SNHLY and CDR2 is FYNNEI. The CDR3 loop spans 12 amino acids. V lost 6 bases and J 1 base, leaving 4 bases between the germline ends. The CDR3 DNA follows: TGTGCCAGCAGCGACAGCAATCAGCCCCAGCATTTT. Protein sequence: CASSDSNQPQHF.

The chain is built from TRBV7-6 and TRBJ2-1; tentative D call: TRBD1 (5 bases). The CDR3 has 16 residues. The germline V gene has CDR1 SGHVS and CDR2 FNYEAQ. The V and J ends lost 5 bases and 1 base respectively, with 15 bases between them. The CDR3 DNA follows: TGTGCCAGCAGCGCAGGGTACTCGTCATCCTACAATGAGCAGTTCTTC. Translating gives CASSAGYSSSYNEQFF. The full variable domain, rest sourced from reference TRBV7-6 and TRBJ2-1, is GAGVSQSPRYKVTKRGQDVALRCDPISGHVSLYWYRQALGQGPEFLTYFNYEAQQDKSGLPNDRFSAERPEGSISTLTIQRTEQRDSAMYRCASSAGYSSSYNEQFFGPGTRLTVL.

The chain employs TRBV5-1 and TRBJ2-1; no reliable D call. V lost 0 bases and J 4 bases, leaving 5 bases between the germline ends. Germline V gives CDR1 SGHRS, CDR2 YFSETQ. The CDR3 totals 13 residues. CDR3 residues: CASSLGEYNEQFF. The CDR3 region has the DNA TGCGCCAGCAGCTTGGGGGAATACAATGAGCAGTTCTTC.

This sequence joins TRBV27 and TRBJ2-5; D unclear. The CDR3 totals 12 residues. Germline V lookup: CDR1 MNHEY, CDR2 SMNVEV (reference sequence). V shed 6 bases and J shed 4 bases, with 9 bases lying between them. In DNA, the CDR3 is TGTGCCAGCAGCCGAGCAGGAGAGACCCAGTACTTC. It translates to CASSRAGETQYF.

The chain links TRBV13 to TRBJ2-7; 11 bases align to TRBD1. The length of the CDR3 is 14 residues. The germline V gene has CDR1 PRHDT and CDR2 FYEKMQ (reference sequence). V trimming: 4 bases; J trimming: 3 bases; junction bases outside the gene matches: 2. Here the CDR3 DNA reads TGTGCCAGCAGCTGGGGACAGGGGGGCTACGAGCAGTACTTC. Encoded protein: CASSWGQGGYEQYF.

The chain has TRBV4-1 and TRBJ2-3; TRBD2 aligns across 8 bases. Looked up from germline, CDR1 is MGHRA and CDR2 is YSYEKL. The CDR3 consists of 15 residues. J lost 6 bases, V lost 6 bases, and 11 bases had no gene match. The CDR3 DNA reads as TGCGCCAGCAGTCTGCGGGGGGCCTGGGGGGATACGCAGTATTTT. It is translated as CASSLRGAWGDTQYF.

This chain connects TRBV2 to TRBJ1-1; 7 bases are shared with TRBD1. V was pared by 6 bases and J by 1 base, with 2 bases of the junction left unmatched. The V gene's germline CDR1 is SNHLY and CDR2 FYNNEI. This CDR3 comprises 13 residues. The CDR3 region is CASRGQTNTEAFF. The CDR3 coding sequence is TGTGCCAGCAGGGGACAGACGAACACTGAAGCTTTCTTT.